This T cell receptor (beta chain) was sequenced for a study of PD-1 blockade in classical Hodgkin lymphoma. Sample time point: cycle 4 day 1 (C4D1), after five to seven weeks of nivolumab. Brentuximab vedotin exposure varied, and every patient relapsed after autologous stem cell transplantation. Purified CD4+ T cells were obtained from thawed PBMCs through magnetic negative selection. Study findings and constraints: Newly diagnosed patients reportedly had lower baseline TCR diversity than healthy donors. Among the patients, those starting nivolumab under 1 year after ASCT were excluded. Newly diagnosed patients had diversity similar to the baseline diversity of complete responders.

About this clone itself: Its antigen is not identified.

Sequencing was performed with immunoSEQ multiplex PCR; in TCRdb, only in-frame clones are kept and a portion is missing. The data show some 13,000 clones, with just under 85% seen just once and 0.9% to 0.95% held by the top ten. This sample comprised CD4+ T cells from blood, obtained before the fourth cycle of nivolumab. This TCR was recovered from a human donor with classical Hodgkin lymphoma.

CDR3 nucleotides: TGTGCCAGCAGTTCTCTAGCGGGAGGATACGAGCAGTACTTC. It translates to CASSSLAGGYEQYF. The chain has TRBV6-5 and TRBJ2-7; TRBD2 matches at 11 bases. Germline assignment: CDR1 MNHEY and CDR2 SVGAGI. CDR3 length: 14 residues. V was clipped by 4 bases and J by 4 bases; unmatched bases: 3.